Listed here is a single T cell receptor beta chain. Its matching antigen is unknown. This record comes from a study of T cells in Graves' hyperthyroidism and ophthalmopathy. This CDR3 is 14 amino acids long. Trimming shortened V by 3 bases and J by 8 bases, and 14 bases separated the two germline ends. In germline, CDR1 is LNHNV, CDR2 YYDKDF (reference sequence). Template material for amplifying TCR beta CDR3 regions consisted of RNA transcripts. TCR CDR3 underwent first-round RT-PCR with the HTBI primer set. TCRdb re-called the multiplex PCR reads through MiXCR, storing one row per CDR3 protein. Among about 640,000 distinct CDR3 sequences listed, around 20% were seen once. Findings and limits, study-wide: Blood samples included most of the expanded thyroid clonotypes exceeding 0.001.

The source of this sequence is a young man with Graves' ophthalmopathy. This sequence joins TRBV15 and TRBJ2-1; unclear D gene. The sample consisted of blood. The chain's CDR3 is CATSRAGLLDEQFF. CDR3 nucleotide sequence: TGTGCCACCAGCAGGGCAGGTCTCCTGGATGAGCAGTTCTTC.